These 20 T cell receptor beta chains came from one sample sequenced in a study of T cell changes during pregnancy in multiple sclerosis. The repertoire was sequenced with immunoSEQ multiplex PCR; TCRdb's copy has only in-frame clones and lacks some. The data contain roughly 38,000 clones, about 92% of them singletons. This material consisted of CD8+ T cells from peripheral blood mononuclear cells, taken in the first trimester of pregnancy. The receptors come from a female donor with multiple sclerosis, enrolled in a pregnancy study.

This chain joins TRBV27 and TRBJ1-5; D is ambiguous. Germline V gives CDR1 MNHEY, CDR2 SMNVEV (reference sequence). Trimming removed 8 bases from V and 7 bases from J, with 3 bases in between. The CDR3 has 9 amino acids. This chain's CDR3 is CASGQPQHF. CDR3 in DNA: TGTGCCAGCGGCCAGCCCCAGCATTTT.

This chain uses TRBV25-1 with TRBJ1-2; D gene uncertain. The CDR3 length is 12 residues. Germline V gene sequence: CDR1 MGHDK, CDR2 SYGVNS. With 4 bases removed from V and 10 bases from J, the gap between germline ends came to 13 bases. The CDR3 loop is CASSATALDYTF. Here the CDR3 DNA reads TGTGCCAGCAGTGCGACTGCTCTCGACTACACCTTC.

The chain joins TRBV19 to TRBJ2-7, with D perhaps TRBD1 (6 bases). Between the trimmed V and J ends, which lost 3 bases and 3 bases, there was a span of 12 bases. Per the germline V gene, CDR1 is LNHDA and CDR2 is SQIVND (reference sequence). The CDR3 consists of 14 residues. This CDR3 is CASSIRGLIYEQYF. The CDR3, as DNA: TGTGCCAGTAGTATCAGGGGATTAATCTACGAGCAGTACTTC.

In this sample, this clone turned up a few times. The rearrangement links TRBV27 to TRBJ1-1; 8 bases match TRBD1. Germline CDR1 MNHEY, CDR2 SMNVEV (reference sequence). The CDR3 is made up of 15 amino acids. Trimming at V came to 3 bases and at J to 1 base, leaving 4 bases not matched to a gene. The CDR3 DNA reads as TGTGCCAGCAGTTTCCGACAGGGGCCGAACACTGAAGCTTTCTTT. Protein sequence: CASSFRQGPNTEAFF.

The V call is TRBV2, the J call TRBJ2-7; 7 nucleotides match TRBD1. From germline, CDR1 is SNHLY and CDR2 FYNNEI. Germline trimming cut 6 bases from V and 1 base from J; bases unmatched to any gene: 0. The CDR3 is 12 residues long. The DNA for the CDR3 is TGTGCCAGCAGGGGACAGTCCTACGAGCAGTACTTC. Its protein is CASRGQSYEQYF. Combining the CDR3 with reference TRBV2 and TRBJ2-7 gives the whole variable domain EPEVTQTPSHQVTQMGQEVILRCVPISNHLYFYWYRQILGQKVEFLVSFYNNEISEKSEIFDDQFSVERPDGSNFTLKIRSTKLEDSAMYFCASRGQSYEQYFGPGTRLTVT.

This chain links TRBV30 with TRBJ1-2; 7 bases match TRBD1. Germline-derived CDR1 and CDR2 are GTSNPN and SVGIG (reference sequence). V gave up 6 bases and J gave up 6 bases; unmatched junction bases: 7. This CDR3 spans 12 amino acids. The CDR3: CACPRGQDGYTF. The CDR3 nucleotides read TGTGCCTGCCCACGTGGACAGGATGGCTACACCTTC. Filled out from reference TRBV30 and TRBJ1-2, the complete variable domain reads SQTIHQWPATLVQPVGSPLSLECTVEGTSNPNLYWYRQAAGRGLQLLFYSVGIGQISSEVPQNLSASRPQDRQFILSSKKLLLSDSGFYLCACPRGQDGYTFGSGTRLTVV.

In DNA form, the CDR3 reads TGTGCCAGCAGCTGGACAGGCATTGCACCTGGGGCCAACGTCCTGACTTTC. This codes for CASSWTGIAPGANVLTF. V is TRBV11-2 and J is TRBJ2-6; TRBD1 aligns across 7 bases. This CDR3 has 17 amino acids. Germline V lookup: CDR1 SGHAT, CDR2 FQNNGV. V trimming: 4 bases; J trimming: 2 bases; junction bases outside the gene matches: 8. The full variable domain, with the rest looked up from reference TRBV11-2 and TRBJ2-6, is EAGVAQSPRYKIIEKRQSVAFWCNPISGHATLYWYQQILGQGPKLLIQFQNNGVVDDSQLPKDRFSAERLKGVDSTLKIQPAKLEDSAVYLCASSWTGIAPGANVLTFGAGSRLTVL.

The chain is built from TRBV7-2 and TRBJ2-7; 11 bases map to TRBD2. V lost 1 base, J lost 7 bases, and 18 bases stayed unmatched. Germline V gene lookup returns CDR1 SGHTA and CDR2 FQGNSA. This CDR3 has 19 residues. The CDR3 region is CASSLGRGASGGPGEEQYF. DNA of the CDR3: TGTGCCAGCAGCTTAGGTCGGGGAGCTAGCGGGGGGCCTGGGGAGGAGCAGTACTTC.

V usage is TRBV30 and J usage is TRBJ2-7, with a possible D match to TRBD1 (6 bases). V was trimmed by 4 bases and J by 3 bases, leaving 19 bases between them. The length of the CDR3 is 15 residues. CDR1 and CDR2 (germline): GTSNPN, SVGIG (reference sequence). The CDR3 sequence is CAWTSTGTNLYEQYF. CDR3 DNA: TGTGCCTGGACCTCAACGGGGACAAATCTCTACGAGCAGTACTTC.

The chain recombines TRBV27 with TRBJ1-1; TRBD1 matches 8 bases. V lost 0 bases to trimming and J lost 6 bases; unmatched junction nucleotides: 6. The length of the CDR3 is 15 residues. CDR1 and CDR2 from the germline V gene are MNHEY and SMNVEV (reference sequence). The CDR3 DNA reads TGTGCCAGCAGTTTATCGGGCAGGGGGCGGGCTGAAGCTTTCTTT. Translation: CASSLSGRGRAEAFF.

The CDR3 nucleotides are TGTGCCAGCAGCACCTCTTCAGGACTAGCGGGACCGTACAATGAGCAGTTCTTC. As protein: CASSTSSGLAGPYNEQFF. This chain joins TRBV11-3 and TRBJ2-1, with 12 positions matching TRBD2. The CDR3 is 18 amino acids. V was pared by 5 bases and J by 4 bases, with 12 bases of the junction left unmatched. Germline lookup yields CDR1 SGHNT and CDR2 YENEEA.

The rearrangement joins TRBV10-3 to TRBJ2-7; D may be TRBD1 (6 bases). The CDR3 runs to 18 residues. CDR1 and CDR2 from the germline V gene are ENHRY and SYGVKD. V lost 6 bases and J 0 bases, leaving 24 bases between the germline ends. In nucleotides, the CDR3 is TGTGCCATCAGCCTTAACTCTCGGACAGCCTCAAGCTCCTACGAGCAGTACTTC. Translated, it gives CAISLNSRTASSSYEQYF.

V usage is TRBV7-9 and J usage is TRBJ1-1, with D hard to call. This CDR3 contains 15 residues. With 3 bases removed from V and 1 base from J, the gap between germline ends came to 12 bases. Germline assignment: CDR1 SEHNR and CDR2 FQNEAQ (reference sequence). CDR3 loop: CASSFPGRSNTEAFF. The DNA for the CDR3 is TGTGCCAGCAGCTTTCCCGGCAGGTCGAACACTGAAGCTTTCTTT.

The rearrangement joins TRBV12-5 to TRBJ2-5; D is possibly TRBD1 (6 bases). CDR3 length equals 15 residues. V was shortened by 4 bases and J by 4 bases, with 16 bases between the two germline ends. Germline assignment: CDR1 LGHNT and CDR2 FRNRAP. CDR3 sequence reads: CASGSTTGFGETQYF. The CDR3 DNA reads as TGTGCTAGTGGTTCAACAACAGGGTTCGGAGAGACCCAGTACTTC.

This chain connects TRBV9 to TRBJ1-2; possible D gene TRBD1, 5 bases. The CDR3 consists of 19 residues. V lost 2 bases, J lost 3 bases, and 26 bases lay in between. The V gene's germline CDR1 is SGDLS and CDR2 YYNGEE. The CDR3 DNA reads TGTGCCAGCAGCGTCAGTAGTAGGGGAACAGAAGCTGGAGACTATGGCTACACCTTC. Protein product: CASSVSSRGTEAGDYGYTF.

The V call is TRBV25-1, the J call TRBJ2-1; 8 nucleotides match TRBD2. Trimming removed 3 bases from V and 7 bases from J; junction bases left unmatched: 5. The CDR3 is 14 residues long. CDR1 and CDR2 from the germline V gene are MGHDK and SYGVNS. CDR3 amino acids: CASSDWRGVNEQFF. The CDR3 DNA is TGTGCCAGCAGTGACTGGCGGGGGGTGAATGAGCAGTTCTTC.

In this sample, this clone turned up once. V and J are TRBV5-4 and TRBJ1-6; tentatively, D is TRBD1 (5 bases). V was pared by 0 bases and J by 10 bases, with 17 bases between. The CDR3 is made up of 16 amino acids. Germline V CDR1 and CDR2: SGHNT, YYREEE (reference sequence). The CDR3: CASSLAQGNPGSPLHF. Here the CDR3 DNA reads TGTGCCAGCAGCTTGGCTCAGGGCAACCCAGGCTCACCCCTCCACTTT.

The chain employs TRBV30 and TRBJ2-5, with D perhaps matching TRBD2 (5 bases). V lost 7 bases, J lost 6 bases, and 12 bases lay in between. The CDR3 loop spans 11 amino acids. CDR1 is GTSNPN and CDR2 is SVGIG in the germline V gene (reference sequence). The CDR3 sequence is CALERKQTQYF. CDR3 coding DNA: TGTGCCTTAGAGCGGAAACAGACCCAGTACTTC.

Notes on this clone: The germline gene is not matched at one end of the junction; a read error may be the cause. V gene TRBV7-8 combines with J gene TRBJ1-5; 9 bases line up with TRBD1. Germline values: CDR1 SGHVS, CDR2 FQNEAQ. This CDR3 region has 18 residues. Written as DNA, the CDR3 is TGCGCCAGCAGCCAACCTCTATCGACAGGGGGGGACCATCAGCCCCAGCATTTT. As protein: CASSQPLSTGGDHQPQHF.

This clone was seen a single time. The gene calls are TRBV4-1 and TRBJ2-2, with a tentative D call TRBD2 (5 bases). The germline CDR1 and CDR2 sequences are MGHRA and YSYEKL. The CDR3 runs to 16 residues. V was clipped by 0 bases and J by 7 bases, with 15 bases between them. The CDR3 sequence is CASSQEHRDGNGELFF. The CDR3 DNA reads TGCGCCAGCAGCCAAGAGCACCGAGACGGGAACGGGGAGCTGTTTTTT.